Each of the 15 T cell receptor beta chains below was sequenced from the same sample in a study of T cells in Graves' hyperthyroidism and ophthalmopathy (dated by TCRdb to about 2019). The library was made by multiplex PCR. The sequencing machine was an Illumina HiSeq 2000. Amplification of TCR beta CDR3 regions was carried out from RNA transcripts. For the first round of RT-PCR on the TCR CDR3, the HTBI primer set was used together with the Qiagen OneStep RT-PCR kit. In TCRdb, the public reads were trimmed at Q25 with fastp and aligned with MiXCR, with productive beta chains retained. Merged by CDR3 protein, the rows form single entries marked with the most common genes and DNA. The sample records roughly 290,000 distinct CDR3 sequences, about 15% of which are singletons. About 50% of the sample is held by the ten biggest clonotypes. The sequenced sample consisted of blood. The receptors were sampled from an older woman with Graves' ophthalmopathy.

This clonotype was counted ten times or more. The CDR3 sequence is CASSYLSGRQSTEAFF. CDR3 bases: TGTGCCAGCAGTTACCTGTCAGGACGTCAAAGCACTGAAGCTTTCTTT. The V call is TRBV6-2 or TRBV6-3, the J call TRBJ1-1; no clear D. Germline assignment: CDR1 MNHEY and CDR2 SVGEGT. CDR3 length equals 16 residues. Trimming removed 2 bases from V and 4 bases from J, with 17 bases in between.

This clonotype was counted at least ten times. V is TRBV24-1 and J is TRBJ1-5; TRBD1 matches at 7 bases. This CDR3 is built from 15 residues. The V gene end was trimmed by 7 bases and the J gene end by 3 bases; junction bases not matched to a gene: 8. CDR1 is KGHDR and CDR2 is SFDVKD in the germline V gene. CDR3 sequence: CATSLRQGNNQPQHF. The CDR3 region has the DNA TGTGCCACCAGCTTAAGACAGGGCAACAATCAGCCCCAGCATTTT.

The gene calls are TRBV6-2 or TRBV6-3 and TRBJ1-3; D gene uncertain. The CDR3 is 15 amino acids. V dropped 8 bases and J dropped 0 bases, with 14 bases sitting between them. CDR1 MNHEY and CDR2 SVGEGT come from the germline V gene. The CDR3 nucleotides read TGTGCCAGCGGAAACCAACAGAGCTCTGGAAACACCATATATTTT. Its translation: CASGNQQSSGNTIYF.

This clonotype was detected many times. The rearrangement links TRBV28 to TRBJ2-1; possible D gene TRBD1, 5 bases. The V gene lost 6 bases and the J gene lost 7 bases, with 22 bases spanning the gap. Germline values: CDR1 MDHEN, CDR2 SYDVKM. This CDR3 is 16 amino acids long. The CDR3 loop is CASRNNLRRVGNEQFF. DNA for the CDR3: TGTGCCAGCAGAAACAACCTCCGCAGGGTGGGGAATGAGCAGTTCTTC.

This clonotype was found a few times. This chain joins TRBV27 and TRBJ2-2; TRBD2 matches 10 bases. The CDR3 consists of 16 residues. V lost 5 bases to trimming and J lost 4 bases; unmatched junction nucleotides: 7. Germline V gene lookup returns CDR1 MNHEY and CDR2 SMNVEV (reference sequence). In DNA, the CDR3 is TGTGCCAGCAGTAGCGGGAGGGCCAGGGGCACCGGGGAGCTGTTTTTT. It specifies CASSSGRARGTGELFF.

At least ten counts were recorded for this clonotype. This sequence joins TRBV5-1 and TRBJ2-3, with D maybe TRBD1 (5 bases). V lost 3 bases to trimming and J lost 6 bases, with 17 bases between them. The germline V gene encodes CDR1 SGHRS and CDR2 YFSETQ. The CDR3 spans 15 residues. The CDR3 here is CASSSSTQGSDTQYF. In DNA, the CDR3 is TGCGCCAGCAGCTCCTCTACTCAGGGATCCGATACGCAGTATTTT.

This clonotype was picked up many times. The chain couples TRBV28 to TRBJ2-7, with D hard to call. Trimming shortened V by 3 bases and J by 5 bases, and 11 bases separated the two germline ends. The CDR3 has 13 residues. Germline-derived CDR1 and CDR2 are MDHEN and SYDVKM. DNA of the CDR3: TGTGCCAGCAGTTTGGATGGGTTCCACGAGCAGTACTTC. Translating gives CASSLDGFHEQYF.

This clonotype has ten or more counts. V and J are TRBV6-1 and TRBJ1-4; D remains ambiguous. CDR3 length: 15 amino acids. Trimming took 5 bases from V and 0 from J, leaving 10 bases between them. Germline V gene data show CDR1 as MNHNS and CDR2 as SASEGT. The CDR3 loop is CASSYGDATNEKLFF. The CDR3 DNA is TGTGCCAGCAGTTACGGAGATGCAACTAATGAAAAACTGTTTTTT.

This clonotype was detected ten times or more. In DNA, the CDR3 is TGTGCCAGCAGCTTAGATTTTGTGGGACTCTACGAGCAGTACTTC. Its protein product is CASSLDFVGLYEQYF. This chain joins TRBV7-2 and TRBJ2-7; TRBD2 might be the D (6 bases). This CDR3 has 15 amino acids. From germline, CDR1 is SGHTA and CDR2 FQGNSA. Trimming stripped 1 base from V and 3 bases from J, with 13 bases between.

The V gene is TRBV9, the J gene TRBJ1-4, with 7 bases lining up with TRBD1. Germline V gene sequence: CDR1 SGDLS, CDR2 YYNGEE. V shed 4 bases, J shed 6 bases, and the junction held 9 bases outside the gene matches. The length of the CDR3 is 15 residues. CDR3 residues: CASSPRGAQDEKLFF. The CDR3 nucleotides are TGTGCCAGCAGCCCCAGGGGGGCGCAGGATGAAAAACTGTTTTTT.

This clonotype was seen at least ten times. The CDR3 nucleotides are TGTGCCAGCAGTCCAGAGGAAGGCTACACCTTC. Encoded protein: CASSPEEGYTF. V and J are TRBV2 and TRBJ1-2; D not resolved. Trimming took 5 bases from V and 8 from J, leaving 9 bases between them. The germline CDR1 and CDR2 sequences are SNHLY and FYNNEI. The length of the CDR3 is 11 residues.

This clonotype was seen a few times. V and J are TRBV19 and TRBJ1-5; no reliable D call. CDR3 size: 14 residues. Germline V gene lookup returns CDR1 LNHDA and CDR2 SQIVND (reference sequence). Trimming took 7 bases from V and 0 from J, leaving 10 bases between them. This CDR3 is CASTTRTSNQPQHF. The DNA for the CDR3 is TGTGCCAGTACGACGAGGACTAGCAATCAGCCCCAGCATTTT.

The V gene is TRBV10-3, the J gene TRBJ2-3, with 8 bases identical to TRBD2. Germline-derived CDR1 and CDR2 are ENHRY and SYGVKD. The V gene end was trimmed by 9 bases and the J gene end by 2 bases; junction bases not matched to a gene: 4. CDR3 length equals 13 residues. The CDR3 nucleotides read TGTGCCATACGGGGGGGCCCCACAGATACGCAGTATTTT. Amino acids: CAIRGGPTDTQYF.

V gene TRBV5-1 combines with J gene TRBJ2-1; D gene uncertain. CDR3 length equals 14 residues. Trimming took 0 bases from V and 3 from J, leaving 7 bases between them. The germline V gene encodes CDR1 SGHRS and CDR2 YFSETQ. DNA of the CDR3: TGCGCCAGCAGCTTGGTCCTAGACTACAATGAGCAGTTCTTC. As protein: CASSLVLDYNEQFF.

The table lists this clonotype with many counts. This sequence joins TRBV4-3 and TRBJ2-7; the D is unclear. This CDR3 comprises 14 residues. CDR1 is LGHNA and CDR2 is YSLEER in the germline V gene. Trimming shortened V by 0 bases and J by 2 bases, and 8 bases separated the two germline ends. The CDR3 spells CASSQDVSTYEQYF. The CDR3 DNA sequence: TGCGCCAGCAGCCAAGACGTCTCCACCTACGAGCAGTACTTC.